This record covers a single TCR beta chain. What it recognizes is unknown. Both 60 Vbeta primers and 13 Jbeta primers went into the PCR. The protocol was immunoSEQ multiplex PCR, while the TCRdb copy is restricted to in-frame clones and leaves out a portion. The data show 110,000 or so clones, with 65% to 75% seen just once and around 3.9% held by the top ten. The CDR3 length is 14 residues. Germline trimming cut 0 bases from V and 5 bases from J; bases unmatched to any gene: 2. Germline V gene sequence: CDR1 GTSNPN, CDR2 SVGIG (reference sequence). These data originate in a study of cytomegalovirus exposure and HLA in healthy donors. Overall study: Out of approximately 170 million T cells, an earlier analysis found roughly 110 million unique TCR beta sequences in total.

Study results and limitations: Earlier analysis yielded a pattern in which most TCR beta V segments were productive about 90% or about 30% of the time. Per published reports, the classifier diagnosed cytomegalovirus status with high specificity and sensitivity.

This TCR derives from a woman aged 40 to 50 in good health and CMV-seropositive. The chain recombines TRBV30 with TRBJ1-2; 11 nucleotides match TRBD1. Sequenced: PBMCs. The CDR3 loop is CAWSVGTGGYGYTF. The CDR3 DNA follows: TGTGCCTGGAGTGTTGGGACAGGGGGTTATGGCTACACCTTC.